Listed below are T cell receptor beta chains from one sample, sequenced in a study of cytomegalovirus exposure and HLA in healthy donors. Here immunoSEQ multiplex PCR was the method, and the copy in TCRdb shows in-frame clones only, minus some. This sample has 100,000 to 150,000 clones, with roughly 90% found just once. Sequencing was done on a sample of PBMCs. Receptors were obtained from a man between 25 and 39 years old in good health and CMV-seronegative. The CDR3 runs from the conserved cysteine through the conserved F or W. D genes are given only for firm matches. Clone size is not always given. Where it is, it says once, few, many or a class for expanded clones.

j_gene | abundance | v_gene | d_gene | CDR3aa | CDR3nt
TRBJ2-3 | . | TRBV27 | TRBD2 | CASSCLAGGPTDTQYF | TGTGCCAGCAGTTGCCTAGCGGGAGGGCCCACAGATACGCAGTATTTT
TRBJ2-2 | . | TRBV2 | TRBD1 | CANHRDRGTGELFF | TGTGCCAACCACCGGGACAGGGGGACCGGGGAGCTGTTTTTT
TRBJ1-5 | . | TRBV19 | . | CASRDVGGRDHQPQHF | TGTGCCAGTAGGGATGTCGGGGGGCGCGATCATCAGCCCCAGCATTTT
TRBJ1-2 | once | TRBV7-9 | . | CASSLGPYGYTF | TGTGCCAGCAGCTTAGGGCCCTATGGCTACACCTTC
TRBJ2-2 | . | TRBV9 | TRBD1 | CASSPENGRQGLRTGELFF | TGTGCCAGCAGCCCAGAAAACGGTAGACAGGGGCTTAGGACCGGGGAGCTGTTTTTT
TRBJ2-3 | . | TRBV11-3 | . | CASSLGAFSTDTQYF | TGTGCCAGCAGCTTAGGGGCGTTTAGCACAGATACGCAGTATTTT
TRBJ2-1 | . | TRBV4-2 | TRBD2 | CASSQLAGTSDFSYNEQFF | TGTGCCAGCAGCCAACTAGCCGGGACTAGCGACTTCTCCTACAATGAGCAGTTCTTC
TRBJ2-1 | . | TRBV25-1 | TRBD2 | CASSATGTSRLNEQFF | TGTGCCAGCAGTGCCACCGGGACTAGCAGACTCAATGAGCAGTTCTTC
TRBJ2-1 | . | TRBV27 | . | CASSAPTRSYNEQFF | TGTGCCAGCAGTGCCCCGACTCGCTCCTACAATGAGCAGTTCTTC
TRBJ2-2 | . | TRBV19 | TRBD2 | CASTPPIAGGAGELFF | TGTGCCAGTACCCCTCCAATAGCGGGAGGCGCCGGGGAGCTGTTTTTT
TRBJ2-7 | . | TRBV6-5 | . | CASSYQRQTSSYEQYF | TGTGCCAGCAGTTACCAGCGACAAACTAGCTCCTACGAGCAGTACTTC
TRBJ1-2 | . | TRBV29-1 | . | CSVLPQSNYGYTF | TGCAGCGTATTACCACAGTCAAACTATGGCTACACCTTC
TRBJ1-2 | . | TRBV7-2 | . | CASSDYGYGYTF | TGTGCCAGCAGCGACTATGGCTATGGCTACACCTTC
TRBJ1-6 | . | TRBV27 | . | CASSPRFQDSRRFSASSYNSPLHF | TGTGCCAGCAGTCCGAGATTCCAAGACAGTCGACGCTTTTCAGCCTCGTCCTATAATTCACCCCTCCACTTT
TRBJ2-3 | . | TRBV7-9 | TRBD2 | CASSRLAGEYDTQYF | TGTGCCAGCAGCCGACTAGCGGGAGAATACGATACGCAGTATTTT
TRBJ2-3 | . | TRBV13 | TRBD1 | CASGRTGGPDTQYF | TGTGCCAGCGGAAGGACAGGGGGCCCAGATACGCAGTATTTT
TRBJ2-1 | . | TRBV6-6 | TRBD2 | CASSEREAGEQFF | TGTGCCAGCAGTGAGCGGGAGGCTGGTGAGCAGTTCTTC
TRBJ2-2 | . | TRBV5-5 | TRBD1 | CASSSTGVKTGELFF | TGTGCCAGCAGCTCCACAGGGGTCAAAACCGGGGAGCTGTTTTTT
TRBJ2-5 | . | TRBV5-1 | . | CASRTSQETQYF | TGCGCCAGCAGGACTAGTCAAGAGACCCAGTACTTC
TRBJ1-5 | . | TRBV7-2 | . | CASSLEQQGGQPQHF | TGTGCCAGCAGCTTAGAGCAACAGGGTGGACAGCCCCAGCATTTT
TRBJ2-1 | . | TRBV9 | . | CASSVDRARGKQFF | TGTGCCAGCAGCGTAGATCGGGCGCGCGGGAAGCAGTTCTTC
TRBJ2-1 | . | TRBV5-6 | TRBD2 | CASSLLTGGSYNEQFF | TGTGCCAGCAGCTTGTTGACCGGGGGGTCCTACAATGAGCAGTTCTTC
TRBJ1-2 | . | TRBV5-1 | TRBD1 | CASSLGQGRPYTF | TGCGCCAGCAGCTTGGGACAGGGGAGACCCTACACCTTC
TRBJ1-5 | . | TRBV7-2 | . | CASSLMGGDSNQPQHF | TGTGCCAGCAGCTTGATGGGAGGGGATAGCAATCAGCCCCAGCATTTT
TRBJ2-7 | . | TRBV29-1 | . | CSAGTGAGEQYF | TGCAGCGCGGGGACGGGAGCAGGCGAGCAGTACTTC
TRBJ2-7 | many | TRBV5-1 | TRBD1 | CASSLRDRGYYEQYF | TGCGCCAGCAGCTTGCGGGACAGGGGGTACTACGAGCAGTACTTC
TRBJ2-7 | . | TRBV12-5 | TRBD2 | CASGFASGSEQYF | TGTGCTAGTGGTTTTGCTAGCGGGAGCGAGCAGTACTTC
TRBJ2-1 | . | TRBV7-9 | . | CASSFGESSYNEQFF | TGTGCCAGCAGCTTCGGAGAGAGCTCCTACAATGAGCAGTTCTTC
TRBJ1-2 | . | TRBV5-1 | . | CASTPGGGGGGYTF | TGCGCCAGCACCCCAGGAGGGGGGGGAGGAGGCTACACCTTC
TRBJ1-1 | . | TRBV19 | . | CASSIMGGQVNTEAFF | TGTGCCAGTAGTATAATGGGAGGACAAGTGAACACTGAAGCTTTCTTT
TRBJ2-1 | . | TRBV2 | TRBD1 | CASSEGTGGRDEQFF | TGTGCCAGCAGTGAAGGGACAGGGGGCCGCGATGAGCAGTTCTTC
TRBJ1-4 | . | TRBV2 | . | CASGTVSNEKLFF | TGTGCCAGTGGGACTGTATCTAATGAAAAACTGTTTTTT
TRBJ1-1 | . | TRBV18 | . | CASSLTGPGEAFF | TGTGCCAGCTCACTTACCGGGCCGGGGGAAGCTTTCTTT
TRBJ1-4 | . | TRBV4-3 | . | CASSQFRTGEKLFF | TGCGCCAGCAGCCAATTTAGAACGGGGGAAAAACTGTTTTTT
TRBJ1-2 | . | TRBV18 | . | CASSPEPDSNIYTF | TGTGCCAGCTCACCTGAGCCGGACAGCAATATTTACACCTTC
TRBJ2-7 | few | TRBV4-1 | TRBD1 | CASSQWDSYEQYF | TGCGCCAGCAGCCAATGGGACAGCTACGAGCAGTACTTC
TRBJ2-1 | . | TRBV5-1 | TRBD2 | CASSLGVAGVDEQFF | TGCGCCAGCAGCTTGGGAGTAGCGGGAGTCGATGAGCAGTTCTTC
TRBJ2-7 | . | TRBV7-2 | TRBD2 | CASSFLSGLVNSEQYF | TGTGCCAGCAGCTTTCTGTCGGGACTAGTGAATTCCGAGCAGTACTTC
TRBJ2-2 | . | TRBV19 | . | CASSVAGIRTGELFF | TGTGCCAGTAGTGTAGCCGGGATTCGGACCGGGGAGCTGTTTTTT
TRBJ2-1 | . | TRBV11-2 | . | CASSPERVSASYNEQFF | TGTGCCAGCAGCCCGGAGAGGGTGAGCGCCTCCTACAATGAGCAGTTCTTC
TRBJ2-5 | . | TRBV11-2 | TRBD2 | CASSFGGRRETQYF | TGTGCCAGCAGCTTCGGCGGGAGAAGGGAGACCCAGTACTTC
TRBJ1-1 | once | TRBV7-6 | . | CASSLSGVNTEAFF | TGTGCCAGCAGCTTATCTGGAGTCAACACTGAAGCTTTCTTT
TRBJ1-2 | . | TRBV30 | . | CAWRASGGWGYTF | TGTGCCTGGAGAGCTTCGGGGGGTTGGGGCTACACCTTC
TRBJ2-1 | . | TRBV4-3 | . | CASSQEGANEQFF | TGCGCCAGCAGCCAAGAGGGGGCCAATGAGCAGTTCTTC
TRBJ2-5 | once | TRBV11-2 | TRBD1 | CASSGRNRGIQETQYF | TGTGCCAGCAGTGGCAGAAACAGGGGTATTCAAGAGACCCAGTACTTC